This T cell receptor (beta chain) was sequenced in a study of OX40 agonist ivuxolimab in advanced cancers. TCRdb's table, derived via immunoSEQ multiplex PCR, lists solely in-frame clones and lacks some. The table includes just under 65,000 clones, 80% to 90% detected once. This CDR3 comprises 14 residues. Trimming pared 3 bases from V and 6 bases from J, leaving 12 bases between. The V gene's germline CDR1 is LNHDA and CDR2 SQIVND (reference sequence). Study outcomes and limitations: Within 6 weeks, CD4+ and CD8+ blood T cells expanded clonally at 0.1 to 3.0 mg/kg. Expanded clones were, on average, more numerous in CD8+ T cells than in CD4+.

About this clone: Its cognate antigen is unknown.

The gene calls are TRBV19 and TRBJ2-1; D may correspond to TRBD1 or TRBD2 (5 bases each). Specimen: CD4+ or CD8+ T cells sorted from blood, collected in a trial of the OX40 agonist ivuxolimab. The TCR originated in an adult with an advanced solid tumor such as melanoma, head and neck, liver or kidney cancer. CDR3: CASSMRGNSNEQFF. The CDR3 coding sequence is TGTGCCAGTAGTATGAGGGGAAACAGCAATGAGCAGTTCTTC.